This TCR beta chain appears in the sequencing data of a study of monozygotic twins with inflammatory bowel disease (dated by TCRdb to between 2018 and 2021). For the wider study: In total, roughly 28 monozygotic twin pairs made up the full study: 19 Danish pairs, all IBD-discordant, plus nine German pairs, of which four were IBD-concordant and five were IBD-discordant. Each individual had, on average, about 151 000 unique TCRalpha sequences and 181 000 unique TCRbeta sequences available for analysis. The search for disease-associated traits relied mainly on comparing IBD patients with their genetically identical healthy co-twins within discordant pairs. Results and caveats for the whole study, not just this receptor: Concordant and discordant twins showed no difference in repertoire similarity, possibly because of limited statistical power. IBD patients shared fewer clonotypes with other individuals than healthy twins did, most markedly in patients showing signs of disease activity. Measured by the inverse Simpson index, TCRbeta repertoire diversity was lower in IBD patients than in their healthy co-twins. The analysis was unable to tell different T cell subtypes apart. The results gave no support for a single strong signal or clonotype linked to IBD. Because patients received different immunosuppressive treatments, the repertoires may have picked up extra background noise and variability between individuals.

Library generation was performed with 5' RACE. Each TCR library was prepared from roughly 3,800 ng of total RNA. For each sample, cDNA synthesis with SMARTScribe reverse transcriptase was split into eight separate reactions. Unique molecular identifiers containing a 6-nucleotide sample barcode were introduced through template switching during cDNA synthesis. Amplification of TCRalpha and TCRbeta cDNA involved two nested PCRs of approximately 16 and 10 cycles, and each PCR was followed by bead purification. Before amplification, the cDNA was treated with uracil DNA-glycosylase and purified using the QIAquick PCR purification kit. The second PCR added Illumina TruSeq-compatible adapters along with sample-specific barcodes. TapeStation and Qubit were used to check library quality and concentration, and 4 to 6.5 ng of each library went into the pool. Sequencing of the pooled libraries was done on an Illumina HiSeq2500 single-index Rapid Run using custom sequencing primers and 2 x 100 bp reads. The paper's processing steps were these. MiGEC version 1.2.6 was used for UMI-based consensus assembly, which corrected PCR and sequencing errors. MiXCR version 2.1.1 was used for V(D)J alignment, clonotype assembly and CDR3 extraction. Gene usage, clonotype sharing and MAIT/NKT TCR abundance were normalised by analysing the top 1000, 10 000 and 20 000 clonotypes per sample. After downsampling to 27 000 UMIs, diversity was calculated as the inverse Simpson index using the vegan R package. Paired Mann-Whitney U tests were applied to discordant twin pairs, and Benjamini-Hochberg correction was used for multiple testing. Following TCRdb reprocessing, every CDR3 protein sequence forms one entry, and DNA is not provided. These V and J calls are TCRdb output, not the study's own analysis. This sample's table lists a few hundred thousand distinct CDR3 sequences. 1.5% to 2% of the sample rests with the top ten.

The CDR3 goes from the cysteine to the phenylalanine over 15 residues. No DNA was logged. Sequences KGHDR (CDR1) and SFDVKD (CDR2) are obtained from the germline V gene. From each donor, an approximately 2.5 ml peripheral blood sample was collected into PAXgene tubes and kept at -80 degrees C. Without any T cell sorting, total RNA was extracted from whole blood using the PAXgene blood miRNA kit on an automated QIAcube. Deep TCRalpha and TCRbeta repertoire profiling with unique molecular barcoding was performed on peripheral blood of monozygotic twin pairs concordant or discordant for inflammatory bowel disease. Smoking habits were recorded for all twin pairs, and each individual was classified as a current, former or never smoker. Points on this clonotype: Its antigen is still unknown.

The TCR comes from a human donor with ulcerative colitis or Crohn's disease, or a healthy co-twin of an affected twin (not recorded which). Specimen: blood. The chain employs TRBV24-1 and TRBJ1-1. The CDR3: CATSDPMRDPTEAFF.